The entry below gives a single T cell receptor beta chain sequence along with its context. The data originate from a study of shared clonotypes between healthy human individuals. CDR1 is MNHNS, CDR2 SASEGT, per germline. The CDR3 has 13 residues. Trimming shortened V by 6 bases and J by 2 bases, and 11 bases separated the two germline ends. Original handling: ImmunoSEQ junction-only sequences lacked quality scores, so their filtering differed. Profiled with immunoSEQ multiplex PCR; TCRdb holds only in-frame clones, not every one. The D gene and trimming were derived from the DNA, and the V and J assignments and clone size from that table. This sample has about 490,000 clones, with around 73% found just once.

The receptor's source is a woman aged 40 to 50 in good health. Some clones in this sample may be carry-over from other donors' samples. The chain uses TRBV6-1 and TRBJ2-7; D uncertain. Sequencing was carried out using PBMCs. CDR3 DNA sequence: TGTGCCAGCAGCGGTCCGGTTGCCTACGAGCAGTACTTC. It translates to CASSGPVAYEQYF.